The rows below give T cell receptor beta chains drawn from one sample of a study of blood T cell repertoires in COVID-19. The protocol was immunoSEQ multiplex PCR, while the TCRdb copy is restricted to in-frame clones and leaves out a portion. The sample lists 250,000 or so clones, around 83% occurring once. Sequenced input: peripheral blood. These receptors were taken from a woman aged 40 to 55 who had recovered from COVID-19. CDR3s include the opening cysteine and the closing phenylalanine or tryptophan. The D gene is left open where the match is weak. For some rows the clone size is stated as once, few or many, or as a class when expanded; others skip it.

abundance: once; d_gene: TRBD1; j_gene: TRBJ2-2; v_gene: TRBV28; CDR3nt: TGTGCCAGCACCTGGGGGACAGCTAACACCGGGGAGCTGTTTTTT; CDR3aa: CASTWGTANTGELFF
abundance: -; d_gene: -; j_gene: TRBJ1-1; v_gene: TRBV4-1; CDR3nt: TGCGCCAGCAGTCCCGCGGCAGGGGAAGAAGCTTTCTTT; CDR3aa: CASSPAAGEEAFF
abundance: once; d_gene: TRBD2; j_gene: TRBJ2-3; v_gene: TRBV24-1; CDR3nt: TGTGCCACCAGTGATGGACTAGCGGGGGGATCAGATACGCAGTATTTT; CDR3aa: CATSDGLAGGSDTQYF
abundance: -; d_gene: TRBD1; j_gene: TRBJ1-2; v_gene: TRBV6-5; CDR3nt: TGTGCCAGCAGGCTGGGACAGGGCCGGTATGGTGGCTACACCTTC; CDR3aa: CASRLGQGRYGGYTF
abundance: -; d_gene: -; j_gene: TRBJ1-3; v_gene: TRBV18; CDR3nt: TGTGCCAGCTCACCACCGGACACTGGAAACACCATATATTTT; CDR3aa: CASSPPDTGNTIYF
abundance: -; d_gene: TRBD2; j_gene: TRBJ2-3; v_gene: TRBV13; CDR3nt: TGTGCCAGCAGCTACCCTAGCGGGGGGGCCCCAGATACGCAGTATTTT; CDR3aa: CASSYPSGGAPDTQYF
abundance: -; d_gene: TRBD2; j_gene: TRBJ2-5; v_gene: TRBV11-2; CDR3nt: TGTGCCAGCAGCCAGGGACTAGCGGGGGCAGAGACCCAGTACTTC; CDR3aa: CASSQGLAGAETQYF
abundance: -; d_gene: -; j_gene: TRBJ2-2; v_gene: TRBV28; CDR3nt: TGTGCCAGCAGTTTCAGTCACGGGACCGGGGAGCTGTTTTTT; CDR3aa: CASSFSHGTGELFF
abundance: once; d_gene: TRBD1; j_gene: TRBJ1-4; v_gene: TRBV28; CDR3nt: TGTGCCAGCAGGGAGTCCGGGACAGGGGGCCAGGAAAAACTGTTTTTT; CDR3aa: CASRESGTGGQEKLFF
abundance: -; d_gene: -; j_gene: TRBJ2-6; v_gene: TRBV2; CDR3nt: TGTGCCAGCAATGGGGCAGGGGCCAACGTCCTGACTTTC; CDR3aa: CASNGAGANVLTF
abundance: once; d_gene: -; j_gene: TRBJ2-3; v_gene: TRBV3-1/TRBV3-2; CDR3nt: TGTGCCAGCAAGGGGCCCGGGACAGATACGCAGTATTTT; CDR3aa: CASKGPGTDTQYF
abundance: -; d_gene: -; j_gene: TRBJ1-2; v_gene: TRBV10-2; CDR3nt: TGCGCCAGCAACCCAGGGATCCTCTATGGCTACACCTTC; CDR3aa: CASNPGILYGYTF
abundance: -; d_gene: -; j_gene: TRBJ2-7; v_gene: TRBV6-1; CDR3nt: TGTGCCAGCAGTGAACTAGGCGAGCAGTACTTC; CDR3aa: CASSELGEQYF
abundance: -; d_gene: -; j_gene: TRBJ2-2; v_gene: TRBV3-1/TRBV3-2; CDR3nt: TGTGCCAGCAGCCCCTACACCGGGGAGCTGTTTTTT; CDR3aa: CASSPYTGELFF